The rows below give T cell receptor beta chains drawn from one sample of a study of shared clonotypes between healthy human individuals. Produced via immunoSEQ multiplex PCR; TCRdb's table is partial and in-frame only. The table has roughly 410,000 clones, roughly 96% seen once; the top ten hold approximately 0.3%. Sequenced: memory CD8+ T cells sorted from blood. The receptors derive from a man aged 25 to 45 in good health. Each CDR3 is given with its conserved first and last residue. The order of the fields is CDR3 DNA, CDR3 protein, D gene, V gene, J gene, clone size. The D gene is left open where the match is weak. Part of the rows lack a size; the others show once, few, many or a class for expanded clones.

TGTGCCAGCAGCGCGGGCCCAAGGGAGCAGTTCTTC	CASSAGPREQFF	NA	TRBV5-6	TRBJ2-1	once
TGTGCCAGCAAACTAGCGGGAGGGAAGCAGTTCTTC	CASKLAGGKQFF	TRBD2	TRBV7-3	TRBJ2-1	NA
TGTGCCAGCTCAAAGCCGGGCGGGAGCAATGAGCAGTTCTTC	CASSKPGGSNEQFF	TRBD2	TRBV19	TRBJ2-1	NA
TGTGCCACCACAGGGGATAGCAATCAGCCCCAGCATTTT	CATTGDSNQPQHF	TRBD1	TRBV2	TRBJ1-5	NA
TGTGCCAGCATCCGGGACAGGGGGATCTATGGTGGCTACACCTTC	CASIRDRGIYGGYTF	TRBD1	TRBV28	TRBJ1-2	NA
TGCGCCAGCGGACTAGCGGGCTCTTTCCACTCCTACGAGCAGTACTTC	CASGLAGSFHSYEQYF	TRBD2	TRBV10-2	TRBJ2-7	NA
TGTGCCAGCAGCTCTCTCCGGGACAGGTCCCGCGAAACTTTCTTT	CASSSLRDRSRETFF	TRBD1	TRBV7-9	TRBJ1-1	NA
TGTGCCAGCAGCTTGCGGGGGAGAGGCACAGATACGCAGTATTTT	CASSLRGRGTDTQYF	NA	TRBV5-8	TRBJ2-3	NA
TGTGCCAGCACGTGGCGGACAGACCATCAGCCCCAGCATTTT	CASTWRTDHQPQHF	NA	TRBV6-6	TRBJ1-5	NA
NA	CASSFGAGTDTQYF	NA	TRBV7-9	TRBJ2-3	once
TGTGCCAGCAGCTTAGCGGGACTTCCGACCGGGGAGCTGTTTTTT	CASSLAGLPTGELFF	NA	TRBV7-4	TRBJ2-2	NA
TGTGCCAGTAGTATAGTAGGGACAGGGACCTACGAGCAGTACTTC	CASSIVGTGTYEQYF	TRBD1	TRBV19	TRBJ2-7	NA
TGTGCCAGTGGGACAGGGGGCGCGAACATTCAGTACTTC	CASGTGGANIQYF	TRBD1	TRBV19	TRBJ2-4	NA
TGTGCCAGCCATAGGGGGCAGGGAGGCAATCAGCCCCAGCATTTT	CASHRGQGGNQPQHF	TRBD1	TRBV6-1	TRBJ1-5	NA
TGTGCCAGCAGCTTAAATCCTTTAGCCAAAAACATTCAGTACTTC	CASSLNPLAKNIQYF	NA	TRBV7-8	TRBJ2-4	NA
TGCGCCAGCAGCTTGGGACAGGGGTACAATGAGCAGTTCTTC	CASSLGQGYNEQFF	TRBD1	TRBV5-1	TRBJ2-1	few
TGTGCCAGCAGCTTATCCGGGACTATTGATCCGGCGTTCTTC	CASSLSGTIDPAFF	TRBD2	TRBV5-8	TRBJ2-1	NA
TGTGCCAGCAGTTTCTTATCTGGGGCCAACGTCCTGACTTTC	CASSFLSGANVLTF	NA	TRBV28	TRBJ2-6	once
TGTGCCAGCAGGGTAGGGCGGGAGGGCGAGCAGTACTTC	CASRVGREGEQYF	TRBD2	TRBV28	TRBJ2-7	NA
TGTGCCAGCAGTTTAGGAGACACTGAAGCTTTCTTT	CASSLGDTEAFF	NA	TRBV28	TRBJ1-1	few
TGTGCCAGCAGCTTTCTAGCGGGAGTGCCCAACTACAATGAGCAGTTCTTC	CASSFLAGVPNYNEQFF	TRBD2	TRBV7-9	TRBJ2-1	NA
TGCGCCAGCAGCCAAGATGGCAGGGGGGATGAAAAACTGTTTTTT	CASSQDGRGDEKLFF	TRBD1	TRBV4-1	TRBJ1-4	NA
TGCAGCGTTGGGGGCCCCTTACGGGCAGATACGCAGTATTTT	CSVGGPLRADTQYF	NA	TRBV29-1	TRBJ2-3	once
TGTGCCAGCAGGTTCTCGGGAGGAGGGACAGATACGCAGTATTTT	CASRFSGGGTDTQYF	TRBD2	TRBV5-4	TRBJ2-3	NA
TGTGCCAGCAGGGAGACAGGGGGCACCGGGGAGCTGTTTTTT	CASRETGGTGELFF	TRBD1	TRBV6-1	TRBJ2-2	NA
TGCGCCAGCAGCCCCTGGGACAGCACAGATACGCAGTATTTT	CASSPWDSTDTQYF	NA	TRBV5-1	TRBJ2-3	NA
TGTGCCAGCAAAGGGGGGACAGGGGGCACTGAAGCTTTCTTT	CASKGGTGGTEAFF	TRBD1	TRBV6-1	TRBJ1-1	NA
TGTGCCAGCTCACAGGAAGGGGTGATGGCTGGGGCCAACGTCCTGACTTTC	CASSQEGVMAGANVLTF	NA	TRBV18	TRBJ2-6	NA
TGTGCCAGCTCACCACGGACAGGGGGTTACGAGCAGTACTTC	CASSPRTGGYEQYF	TRBD1	TRBV18	TRBJ2-7	NA
TGTGCCACCCGATGGCTAGGGAACACCGGGGAGCTGTTTTTT	CATRWLGNTGELFF	NA	TRBV19	TRBJ2-2	NA
TGTGCCTGGAGTGGCTACGAGCAGTACTTC	CAWSGYEQYF	NA	TRBV30	TRBJ2-7	NA